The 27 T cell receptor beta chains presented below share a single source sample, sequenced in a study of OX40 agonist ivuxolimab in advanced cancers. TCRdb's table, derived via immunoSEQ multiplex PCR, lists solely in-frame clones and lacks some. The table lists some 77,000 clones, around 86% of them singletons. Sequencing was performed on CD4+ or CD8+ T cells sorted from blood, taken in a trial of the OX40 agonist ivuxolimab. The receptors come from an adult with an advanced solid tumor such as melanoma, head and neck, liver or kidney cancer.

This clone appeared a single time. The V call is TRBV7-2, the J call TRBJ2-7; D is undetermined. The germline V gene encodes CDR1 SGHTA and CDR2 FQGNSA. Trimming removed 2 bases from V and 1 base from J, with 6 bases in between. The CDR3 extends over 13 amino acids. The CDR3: CASSLLGSYEQYF. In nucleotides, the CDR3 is TGTGCCAGCAGCTTACTCGGGTCCTACGAGCAGTACTTC. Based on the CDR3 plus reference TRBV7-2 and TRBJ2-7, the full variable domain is GAGVSQSPSNKVTEKGKDVELRCDPISGHTALYWYRQSLGQGLEFLIYFQGNSAPDKSGLPSDRFSAERTGGSVSTLTIQRTQQEDSAVYLCASSLLGSYEQYFGPGTRLTVT.

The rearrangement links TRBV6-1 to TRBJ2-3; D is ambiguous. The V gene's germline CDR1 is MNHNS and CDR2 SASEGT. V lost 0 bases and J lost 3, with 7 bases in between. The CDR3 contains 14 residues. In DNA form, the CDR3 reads TGTGCCAGCAGTGAAGCGTCCAATACAGATACGCAGTATTTT. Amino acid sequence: CASSEASNTDTQYF.

The CDR3 here is CASSLQKGTGALNYGYTF. Here the CDR3 DNA reads TGTGCCAGCAGCCTACAGAAGGGGACAGGGGCTCTTAACTATGGCTACACCTTC. This chain joins TRBV7-9 and TRBJ1-2, with 10 bases identical to TRBD1. The CDR3 runs 18 residues. V shed 5 bases and J 1 base; nucleotides not matched to a gene: 13. The germline CDR1 and CDR2 sequences are SEHNR and FQNEAQ (reference sequence).

The CDR3 region has the DNA TGTGCCAGCAGCCCCGGGGGGGGCTCCTACGAGCAGTACTTC. Amino acid sequence: CASSPGGGSYEQYF. The gene calls are TRBV9 and TRBJ2-7; the match to TRBD2 covers 8 bases. V dropped 4 bases and J dropped 0; count of bases not matched to a gene: 3. From germline, CDR1 is SGDLS and CDR2 YYNGEE. This CDR3 region has 14 residues. Full variable domain (missing parts from reference TRBV9 and TRBJ2-7): DSGVTQTPKHLITATGQRVTLRCSPRSGDLSVYWYQQSLDQGLQFLIQYYNGEERAKGNILERFSAQQFPDLHSELNLSSLELGDSALYFCASSPGGGSYEQYFGPGTRLTVT.

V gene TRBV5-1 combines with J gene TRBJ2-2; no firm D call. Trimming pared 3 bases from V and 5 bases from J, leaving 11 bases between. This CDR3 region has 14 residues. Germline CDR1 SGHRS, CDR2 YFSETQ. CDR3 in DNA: TGCGCCAGCAGCTACCCCGATGGGACCGGGGAGCTGTTTTTT. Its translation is CASSYPDGTGELFF.

CDR3 amino acids: CASRRVTGELFF. CDR3 nucleotide sequence: TGTGCCAGCAGGCGGGTCACCGGGGAGCTGTTTTTT. J is TRBJ2-2 and V is TRBV6-5, with D possibly being TRBD2 (5 bases). The CDR3 length is 12 residues. The V gene lost 6 bases and the J gene lost 4 bases, with 6 bases spanning the gap. Germline assignment: CDR1 MNHEY and CDR2 SVGAGI.

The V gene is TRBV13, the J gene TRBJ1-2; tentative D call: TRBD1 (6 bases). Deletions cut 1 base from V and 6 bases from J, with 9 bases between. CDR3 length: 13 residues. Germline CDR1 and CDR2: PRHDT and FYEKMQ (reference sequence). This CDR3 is CASSLAGGHGYTF. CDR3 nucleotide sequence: TGTGCCAGCAGCTTAGCTGGGGGCCATGGCTACACCTTC.

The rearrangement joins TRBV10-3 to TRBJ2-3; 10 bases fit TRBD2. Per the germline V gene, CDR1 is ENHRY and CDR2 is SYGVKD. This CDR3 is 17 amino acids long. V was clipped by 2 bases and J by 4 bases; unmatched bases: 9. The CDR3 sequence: CAISEVQAGGGADTQYF. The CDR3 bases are TGTGCCATCAGTGAGGTACAAGCGGGAGGGGGAGCAGATACGCAGTATTTT.

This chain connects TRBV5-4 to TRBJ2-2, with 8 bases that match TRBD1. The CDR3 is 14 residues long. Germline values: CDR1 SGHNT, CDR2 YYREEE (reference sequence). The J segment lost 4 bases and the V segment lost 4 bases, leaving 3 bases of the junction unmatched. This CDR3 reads CASSRQGATGELFF. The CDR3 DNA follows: TGTGCCAGCAGCAGGCAGGGGGCCACCGGGGAGCTGTTTTTT.

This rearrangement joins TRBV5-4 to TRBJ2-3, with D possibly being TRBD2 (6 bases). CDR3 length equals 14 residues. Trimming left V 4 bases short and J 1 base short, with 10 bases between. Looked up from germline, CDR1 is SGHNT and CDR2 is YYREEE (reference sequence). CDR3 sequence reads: CASSAGGGTDTQYF. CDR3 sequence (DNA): TGTGCCAGCAGCGCCGGAGGGGGCACAGATACGCAGTATTTT.

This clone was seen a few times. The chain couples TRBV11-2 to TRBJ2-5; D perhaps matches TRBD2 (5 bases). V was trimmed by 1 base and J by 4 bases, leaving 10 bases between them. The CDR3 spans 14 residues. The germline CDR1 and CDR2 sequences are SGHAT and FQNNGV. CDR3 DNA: TGTGCCAGCAGCTTAGTTATGAGCGGAGAGACCCAGTACTTC. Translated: CASSLVMSGETQYF.

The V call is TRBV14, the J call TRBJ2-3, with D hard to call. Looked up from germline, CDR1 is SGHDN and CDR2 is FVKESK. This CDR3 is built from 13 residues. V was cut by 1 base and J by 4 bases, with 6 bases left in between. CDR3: CASSQAHSDTQYF. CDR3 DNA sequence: TGTGCCAGCAGCCAAGCCCATTCAGATACGCAGTATTTT.

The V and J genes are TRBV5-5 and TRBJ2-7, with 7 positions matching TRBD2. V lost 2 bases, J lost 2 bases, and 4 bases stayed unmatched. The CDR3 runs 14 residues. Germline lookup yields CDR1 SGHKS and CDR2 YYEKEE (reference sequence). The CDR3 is CASSLLGTTYEQYF. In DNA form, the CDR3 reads TGTGCCAGCAGCTTATTGGGGACTACCTACGAGCAGTACTTC.

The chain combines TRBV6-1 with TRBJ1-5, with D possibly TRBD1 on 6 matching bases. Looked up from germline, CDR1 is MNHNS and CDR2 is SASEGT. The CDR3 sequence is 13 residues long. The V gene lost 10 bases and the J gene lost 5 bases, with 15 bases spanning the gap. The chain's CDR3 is CATQTGYHQPQHF. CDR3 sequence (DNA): TGTGCCACCCAAACAGGGTACCATCAGCCCCAGCATTTT.

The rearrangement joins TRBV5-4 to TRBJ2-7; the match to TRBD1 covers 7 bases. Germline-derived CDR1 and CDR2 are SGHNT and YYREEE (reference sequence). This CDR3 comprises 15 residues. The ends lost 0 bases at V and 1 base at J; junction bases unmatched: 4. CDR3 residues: CASSLAVQGSYEQYF. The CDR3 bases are TGTGCCAGCAGCTTGGCCGTACAGGGGTCCTACGAGCAGTACTTC.

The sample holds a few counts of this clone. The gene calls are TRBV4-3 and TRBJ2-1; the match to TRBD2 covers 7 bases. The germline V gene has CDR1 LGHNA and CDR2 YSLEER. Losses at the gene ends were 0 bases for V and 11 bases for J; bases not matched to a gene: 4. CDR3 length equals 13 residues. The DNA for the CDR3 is TGCGCCAGCAGCCAAGAAGCTAGCGGAAAGCAGTTCTTC. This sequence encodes CASSQEASGKQFF.

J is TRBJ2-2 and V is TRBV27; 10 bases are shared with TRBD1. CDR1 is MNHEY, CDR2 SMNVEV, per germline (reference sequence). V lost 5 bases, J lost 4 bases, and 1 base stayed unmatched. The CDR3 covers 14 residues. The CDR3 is CASSGDRGTGELFF. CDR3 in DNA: TGTGCCAGCAGTGGGGACAGGGGCACCGGGGAGCTGTTTTTT.

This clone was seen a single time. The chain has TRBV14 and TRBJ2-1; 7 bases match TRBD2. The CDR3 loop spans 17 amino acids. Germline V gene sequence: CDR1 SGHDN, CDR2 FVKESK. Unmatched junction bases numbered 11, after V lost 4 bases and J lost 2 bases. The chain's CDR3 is CASSLIRGSGPYNEQFF. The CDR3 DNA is TGTGCCAGCAGCCTGATTCGGGGTAGCGGGCCCTACAATGAGCAGTTCTTC.

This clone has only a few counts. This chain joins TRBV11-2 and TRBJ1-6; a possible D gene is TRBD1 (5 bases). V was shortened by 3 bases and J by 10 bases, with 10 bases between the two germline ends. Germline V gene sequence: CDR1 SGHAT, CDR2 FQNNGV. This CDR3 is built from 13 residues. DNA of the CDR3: TGTGCCAGCAGCTTGAAGGGGAAGTCACCCCTCCACTTT. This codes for CASSLKGKSPLHF.

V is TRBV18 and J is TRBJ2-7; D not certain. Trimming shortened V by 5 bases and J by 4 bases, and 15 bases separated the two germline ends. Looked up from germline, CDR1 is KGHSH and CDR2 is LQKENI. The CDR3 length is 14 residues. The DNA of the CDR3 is TGTGCCAGCTCAAAGGAGTCGCGGAATTACGAGCAGTACTTC. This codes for CASSKESRNYEQYF.

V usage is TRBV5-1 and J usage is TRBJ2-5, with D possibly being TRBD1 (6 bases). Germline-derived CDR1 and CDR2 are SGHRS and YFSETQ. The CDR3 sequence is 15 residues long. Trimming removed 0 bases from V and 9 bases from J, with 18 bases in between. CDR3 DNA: TGCGCCAGCAGCTTGGTTTTGGGGGACAATGAGGCCCAGTACTTC. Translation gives CASSLVLGDNEAQYF.

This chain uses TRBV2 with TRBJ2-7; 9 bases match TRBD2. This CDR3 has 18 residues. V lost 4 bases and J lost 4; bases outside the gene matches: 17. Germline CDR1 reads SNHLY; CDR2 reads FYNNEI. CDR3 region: CASSVGRREGLGWYEQYF. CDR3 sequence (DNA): TGTGCCAGCAGTGTTGGACGGCGGGAGGGCCTTGGGTGGTACGAGCAGTACTTC.

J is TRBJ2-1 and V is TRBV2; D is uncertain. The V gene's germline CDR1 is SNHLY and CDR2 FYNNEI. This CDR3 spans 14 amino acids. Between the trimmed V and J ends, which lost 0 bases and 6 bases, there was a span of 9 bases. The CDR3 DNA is TGTGCCAGCAGTGAAGCCCTGGTGGGCAATGAGCAGTTCTTC. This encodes CASSEALVGNEQFF.

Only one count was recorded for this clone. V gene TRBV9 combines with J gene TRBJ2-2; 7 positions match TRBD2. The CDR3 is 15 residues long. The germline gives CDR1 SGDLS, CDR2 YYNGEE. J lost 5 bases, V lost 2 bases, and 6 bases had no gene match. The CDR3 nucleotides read TGTGCCAGCAGCGTTCAAGAGGGAGGGACCGGGGAGCTGTTTTTT. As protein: CASSVQEGGTGELFF.

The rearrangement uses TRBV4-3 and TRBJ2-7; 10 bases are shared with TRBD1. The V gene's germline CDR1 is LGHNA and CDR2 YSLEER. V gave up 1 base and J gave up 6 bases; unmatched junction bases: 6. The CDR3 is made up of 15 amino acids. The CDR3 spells CASSQGTGGIFEQYF. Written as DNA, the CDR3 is TGCGCCAGCAGCCAAGGGACAGGGGGAATTTTCGAGCAGTACTTC.

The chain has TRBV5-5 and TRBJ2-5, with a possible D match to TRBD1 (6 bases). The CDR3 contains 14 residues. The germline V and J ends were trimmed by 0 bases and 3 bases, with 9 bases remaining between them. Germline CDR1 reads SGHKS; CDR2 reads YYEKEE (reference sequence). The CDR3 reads CASSLDTGKETQYF. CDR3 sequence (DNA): TGTGCCAGCAGCTTGGATACAGGGAAAGAGACCCAGTACTTC.

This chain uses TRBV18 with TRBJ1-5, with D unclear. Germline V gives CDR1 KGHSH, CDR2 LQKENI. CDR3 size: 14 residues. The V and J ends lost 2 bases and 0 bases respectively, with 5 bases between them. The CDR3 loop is CASSPWNSNQPQHF. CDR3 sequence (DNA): TGTGCCAGCTCACCATGGAATAGCAATCAGCCCCAGCATTTT.